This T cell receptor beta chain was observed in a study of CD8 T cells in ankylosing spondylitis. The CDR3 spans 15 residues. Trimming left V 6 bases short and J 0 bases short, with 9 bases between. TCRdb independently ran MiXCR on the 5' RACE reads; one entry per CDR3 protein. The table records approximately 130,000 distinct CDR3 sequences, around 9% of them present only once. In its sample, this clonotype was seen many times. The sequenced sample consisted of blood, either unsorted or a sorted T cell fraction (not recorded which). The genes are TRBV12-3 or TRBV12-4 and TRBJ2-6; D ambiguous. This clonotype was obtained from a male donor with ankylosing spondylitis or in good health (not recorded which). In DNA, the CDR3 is TGTGCCAGCAGCTATCTCGACTCTGGGGCCAACGTCCTGACTTTC. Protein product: CASSYLDSGANVLTF.